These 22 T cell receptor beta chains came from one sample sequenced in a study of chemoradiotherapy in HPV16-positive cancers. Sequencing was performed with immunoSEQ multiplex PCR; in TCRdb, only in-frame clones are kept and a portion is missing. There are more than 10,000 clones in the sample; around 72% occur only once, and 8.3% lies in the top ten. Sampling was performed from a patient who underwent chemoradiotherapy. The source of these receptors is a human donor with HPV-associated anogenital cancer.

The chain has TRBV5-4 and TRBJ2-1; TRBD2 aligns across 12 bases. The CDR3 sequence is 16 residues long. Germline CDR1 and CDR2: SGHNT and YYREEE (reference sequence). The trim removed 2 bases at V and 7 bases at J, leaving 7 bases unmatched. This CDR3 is CASSFPSGRARNEQFF. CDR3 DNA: TGTGCCAGCAGCTTTCCTAGCGGGAGGGCCCGGAATGAGCAGTTCTTC. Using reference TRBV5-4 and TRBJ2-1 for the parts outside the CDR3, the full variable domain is ETGVTQSPTHLIKTRGQQVTLRCSSQSGHNTVSWYQQALGQGPQFIFQYYREEENGRGNFPPRFSGLQFPNYSSELNVNALELDDSALYLCASSFPSGRARNEQFFGPGTRLTVL.

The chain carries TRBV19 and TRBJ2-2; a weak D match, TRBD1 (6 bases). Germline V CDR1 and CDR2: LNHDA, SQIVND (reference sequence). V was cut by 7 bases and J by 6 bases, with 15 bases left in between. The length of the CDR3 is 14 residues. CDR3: CASNDYWGPGELFF. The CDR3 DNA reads TGTGCCAGTAATGACTACTGGGGGCCCGGGGAGCTGTTTTTT.

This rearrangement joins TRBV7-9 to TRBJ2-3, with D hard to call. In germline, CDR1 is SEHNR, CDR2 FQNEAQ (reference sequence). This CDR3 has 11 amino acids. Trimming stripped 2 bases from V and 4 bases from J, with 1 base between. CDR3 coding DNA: TGTGCCAGCAGCTTATCAGATACGCAGTATTTT. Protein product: CASSLSDTQYF. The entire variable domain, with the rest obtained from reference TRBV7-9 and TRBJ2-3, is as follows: DTGVSQNPRHKITKRGQNVTFRCDPISEHNRLYWYRQTLGQGPEFLTYFQNEAQLEKSRLLSDRFSAERPKGSFSTLEIQRTEQGDSAMYLCASSLSDTQYFGPGTRLTVL.

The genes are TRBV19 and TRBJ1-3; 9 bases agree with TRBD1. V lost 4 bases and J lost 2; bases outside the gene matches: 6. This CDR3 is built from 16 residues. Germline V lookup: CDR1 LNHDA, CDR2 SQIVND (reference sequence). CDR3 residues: CASSTQQGAPGNTIYF. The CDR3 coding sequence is TGTGCCAGTAGTACTCAACAGGGGGCGCCTGGAAACACCATATATTTT.

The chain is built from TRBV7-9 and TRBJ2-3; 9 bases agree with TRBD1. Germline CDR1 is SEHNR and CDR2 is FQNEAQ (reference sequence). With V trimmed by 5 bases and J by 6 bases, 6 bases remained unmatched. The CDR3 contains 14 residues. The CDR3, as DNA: TGTGCCAGCAGCCGTACAGGGGGCAAGGATACGCAGTATTTT. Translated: CASSRTGGKDTQYF.

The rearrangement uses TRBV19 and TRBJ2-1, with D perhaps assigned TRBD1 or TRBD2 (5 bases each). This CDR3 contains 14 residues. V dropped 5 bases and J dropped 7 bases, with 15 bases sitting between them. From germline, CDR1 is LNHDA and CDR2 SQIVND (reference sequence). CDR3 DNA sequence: TGTGCCAGTAGTGGTATTCAGGGAGTAAATGAGCAGTTCTTC. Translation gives CASSGIQGVNEQFF.

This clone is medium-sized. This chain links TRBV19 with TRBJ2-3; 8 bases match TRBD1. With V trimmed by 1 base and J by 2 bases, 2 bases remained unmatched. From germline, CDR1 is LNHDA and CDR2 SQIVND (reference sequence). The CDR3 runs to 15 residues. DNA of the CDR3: TGTGCCAGTAGTATAGGACAGGGGCACACAGATACGCAGTATTTT. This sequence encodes CASSIGQGHTDTQYF.

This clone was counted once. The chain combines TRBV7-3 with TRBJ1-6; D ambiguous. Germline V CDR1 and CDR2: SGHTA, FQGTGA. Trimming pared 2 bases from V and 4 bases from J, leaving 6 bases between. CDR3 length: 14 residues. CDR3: CASSLGPYNSPLHF. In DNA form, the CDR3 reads TGTGCCAGCAGCTTAGGCCCTTATAATTCACCCCTCCACTTT.

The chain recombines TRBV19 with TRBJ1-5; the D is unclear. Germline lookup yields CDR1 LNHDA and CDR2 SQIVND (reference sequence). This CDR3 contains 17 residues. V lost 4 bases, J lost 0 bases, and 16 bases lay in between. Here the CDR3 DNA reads TGTGCCAGTAGTACAGGTGACGGACTATATAGCAATCAGCCCCAGCATTTT. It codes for CASSTGDGLYSNQPQHF.

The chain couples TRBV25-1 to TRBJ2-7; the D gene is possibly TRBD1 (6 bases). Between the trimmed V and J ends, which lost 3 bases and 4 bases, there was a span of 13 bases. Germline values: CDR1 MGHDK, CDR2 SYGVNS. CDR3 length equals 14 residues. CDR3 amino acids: CASSEGTTGYEQYF. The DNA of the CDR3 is TGTGCCAGCAGTGAGGGGACGACAGGTTACGAGCAGTACTTC.

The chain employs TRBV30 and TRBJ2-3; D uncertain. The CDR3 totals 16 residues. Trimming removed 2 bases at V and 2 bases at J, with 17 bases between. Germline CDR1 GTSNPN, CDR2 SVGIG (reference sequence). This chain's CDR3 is CAWSSQPLSTTDTQYF. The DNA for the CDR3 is TGTGCCTGGAGTTCCCAGCCCCTAAGTACCACAGATACGCAGTATTTT.

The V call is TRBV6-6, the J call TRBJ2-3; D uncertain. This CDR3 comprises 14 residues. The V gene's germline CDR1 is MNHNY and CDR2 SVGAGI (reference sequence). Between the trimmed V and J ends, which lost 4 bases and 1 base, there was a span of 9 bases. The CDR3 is CASSLRTGTDTQYF. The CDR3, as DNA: TGTGCCAGCAGTTTACGGACCGGCACAGATACGCAGTATTTT.

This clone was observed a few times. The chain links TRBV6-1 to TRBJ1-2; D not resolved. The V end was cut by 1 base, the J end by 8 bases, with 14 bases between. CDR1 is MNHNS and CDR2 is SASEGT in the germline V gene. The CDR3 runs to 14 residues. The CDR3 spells CASSEVSTWRGYTF. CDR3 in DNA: TGTGCCAGCAGTGAAGTGAGCACATGGAGAGGCTACACCTTC.

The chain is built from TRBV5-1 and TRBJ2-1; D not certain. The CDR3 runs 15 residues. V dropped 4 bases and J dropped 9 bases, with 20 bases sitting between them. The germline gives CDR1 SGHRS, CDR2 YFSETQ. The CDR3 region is CASSHPGALGGEQFF. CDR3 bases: TGCGCCAGCAGCCACCCGGGCGCCCTGGGCGGTGAGCAGTTCTTC.

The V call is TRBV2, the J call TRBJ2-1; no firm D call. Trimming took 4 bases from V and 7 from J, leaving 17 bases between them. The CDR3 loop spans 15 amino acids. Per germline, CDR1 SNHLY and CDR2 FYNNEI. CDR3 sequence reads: CASSAPRGGYNEQFF. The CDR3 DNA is TGTGCCAGCAGTGCCCCCCGCGGTGGGTATAATGAGCAGTTCTTC.

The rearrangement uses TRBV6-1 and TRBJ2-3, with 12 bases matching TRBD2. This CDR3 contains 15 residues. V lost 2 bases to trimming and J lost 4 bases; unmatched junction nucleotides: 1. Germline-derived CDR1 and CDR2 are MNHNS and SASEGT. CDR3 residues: CASSELAGGPDTQYF. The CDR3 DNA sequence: TGTGCCAGCAGTGAACTAGCGGGAGGGCCAGATACGCAGTATTTT.

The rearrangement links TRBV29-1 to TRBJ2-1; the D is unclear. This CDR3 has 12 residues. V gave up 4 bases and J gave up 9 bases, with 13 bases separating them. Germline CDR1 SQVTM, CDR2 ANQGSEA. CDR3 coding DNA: TGCAGCGTTGGCTCTTCCTGGAGTGAGCAGTTCTTC. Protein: CSVGSSWSEQFF.

The CDR3, as DNA: TGTGCCAGCAGCTTCTCTATGAACACTGAAGCTTTCTTT. Its protein product is CASSFSMNTEAFF. The gene calls are TRBV7-6 and TRBJ1-1, with D unresolved. Germline-derived CDR1 and CDR2 are SGHVS and FNYEAQ. The CDR3 runs 13 residues. V dropped 3 bases and J dropped 0 bases, with 5 bases sitting between them.

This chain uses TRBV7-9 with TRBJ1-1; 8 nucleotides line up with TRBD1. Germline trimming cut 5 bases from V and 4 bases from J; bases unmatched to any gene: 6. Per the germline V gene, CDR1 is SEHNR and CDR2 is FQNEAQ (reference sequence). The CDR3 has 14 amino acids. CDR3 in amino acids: CASSEETGATEAFF. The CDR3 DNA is TGTGCCAGCAGCGAAGAGACAGGGGCCACTGAAGCTTTCTTT.

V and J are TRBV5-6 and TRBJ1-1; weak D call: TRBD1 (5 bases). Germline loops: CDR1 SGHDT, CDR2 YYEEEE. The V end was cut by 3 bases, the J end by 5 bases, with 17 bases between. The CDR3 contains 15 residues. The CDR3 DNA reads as TGTGCCAGCAGCTGGGGCGCCGGAGGGTGGACTGAAGCTTTCTTT. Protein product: CASSWGAGGWTEAFF.

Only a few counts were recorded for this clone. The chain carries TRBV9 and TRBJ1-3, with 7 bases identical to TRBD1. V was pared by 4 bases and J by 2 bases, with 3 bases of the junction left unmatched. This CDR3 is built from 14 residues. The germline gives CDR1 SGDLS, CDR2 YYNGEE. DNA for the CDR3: TGTGCCAGCAGCTCGGGACAGCCTGGAAACACCATATATTTT. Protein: CASSSGQPGNTIYF.

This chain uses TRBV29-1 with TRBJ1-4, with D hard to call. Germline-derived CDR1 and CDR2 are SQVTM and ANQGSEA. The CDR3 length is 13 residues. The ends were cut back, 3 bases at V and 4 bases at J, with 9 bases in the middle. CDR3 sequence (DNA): TGCAGCGTTGAGGGAGGGTTTAATGAAAAACTGTTTTTT. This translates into CSVEGGFNEKLFF.